Described below is a single T cell receptor beta chain sequence and its context. The antigen remains undetermined. Profiling relied on immunoSEQ multiplex PCR, and the TCRdb table lists in-frame clones only, not all of them. The sample contains some 90,000 clones, around 90% of which appear only once. These data originate in a study of T cell responses to AZD1222 COVID-19 vaccine. Findings and caveats of the study: Regions 160-218 and 743-854 held dominance among vaccine-associated CD4 TCRs, which spanned spike. The peak T cell response came first, and repertoires were sampled only after it.

The CDR3 has 15 amino acids. Losses at the gene ends were 5 bases for V and 3 bases for J; bases not matched to a gene: 5. Germline CDR1 is LNHDA and CDR2 is SQIVND (reference sequence). The TCR originated in an adult in good health. The sample consisted of peripheral blood, taken on day 0 of AZD1222 vaccination. This rearrangement joins TRBV19 to TRBJ1-4; 8 nucleotides line up with TRBD1. In DNA form, the CDR3 reads TGTGCCAGTAGTGCCTACAGGGGGGCTAATGAAAAACTGTTTTTT. Translated, it gives CASSAYRGANEKLFF.